The 26 T cell receptor beta chains in this list originate from one sample, sequenced in a study of cytomegalovirus exposure and HLA in healthy donors. Some clones are missing from TCRdb's copy, which holds only in-frame ones; the method was immunoSEQ multiplex PCR. The sample shows some 130,000 clones, almost 85% of them seen only once. Sequenced sample: PBMCs. All receptors come from a man in his thirties or forties in good health and CMV-seropositive.

This clone was detected a few times. This chain connects TRBV7-3 to TRBJ2-2; 7 nucleotides align to TRBD1. V lost 5 bases, J lost 3 bases, and 12 bases stayed unmatched. This CDR3 has 17 residues. The germline V gene has CDR1 SGHTA and CDR2 FQGTGA. CDR3 in amino acids: CASSPTRGGIDTGELFF. The CDR3 DNA reads TGTGCCAGCAGCCCGACCCGAGGGGGCATCGACACCGGGGAGCTGTTTTTT.

The chain uses TRBV4-1 and TRBJ2-2; D is possibly TRBD1 (6 bases). Germline V gene lookup returns CDR1 MGHRA and CDR2 YSYEKL. The V gene lost 5 bases and the J gene lost 3 bases, with 13 bases spanning the gap. CDR3 length: 15 amino acids. The CDR3 here is CASSEQGYDTGELFF. The CDR3 bases are TGCGCCAGCAGCGAACAGGGTTACGACACCGGGGAGCTGTTTTTT.

The V gene is TRBV11-2, the J gene TRBJ1-4, with 9 bases lining up with TRBD1. CDR1 is SGHAT and CDR2 is FQNNGV in the germline V gene. The CDR3 is 15 residues long. V lost 5 bases to trimming and J lost 8 bases; unmatched junction nucleotides: 9. CDR3 in amino acids: CASSTAGTGMEKLFF. The CDR3 DNA reads as TGTGCCAGCAGCACTGCCGGGACAGGGATGGAAAAACTGTTTTTT. The variable domain in full, with the rest retrieved from reference TRBV11-2 and TRBJ1-4, is EAGVAQSPRYKIIEKRQSVAFWCNPISGHATLYWYQQILGQGPKLLIQFQNNGVVDDSQLPKDRFSAERLKGVDSTLKIQPAKLEDSAVYLCASSTAGTGMEKLFFGSGTQLSVL.

The V and J genes are TRBV7-9 and TRBJ1-2; TRBD1 agrees at 10 bases. The CDR3 totals 16 residues. CDR1 is SEHNR, CDR2 FQNEAQ, per germline (reference sequence). V lost 1 base, J lost 2 bases, and 4 bases stayed unmatched. The CDR3 DNA reads as TGTGCCAGCAGCTTAGGACCGGGACAGGGGAACTATGGCTACACCTTC. It translates to CASSLGPGQGNYGYTF. The variable domain in full, completed from reference TRBV7-9 and TRBJ1-2, reads DTGVSQNPRHKITKRGQNVTFRCDPISEHNRLYWYRQTLGQGPEFLTYFQNEAQLEKSRLLSDRFSAERPKGSFSTLEIQRTEQGDSAMYLCASSLGPGQGNYGYTFGSGTRLTVV.

The CDR3 loop reads CASTPRDRVAAFF. The CDR3 nucleotides are TGTGCCAGTACCCCCCGGGACAGGGTGGCCGCTTTCTTT. The V and J genes are TRBV19 and TRBJ1-1; 9 nucleotides align to TRBD1. The junction had 11 bases not matched to a gene; V was cut back by 7 bases and J by 11 bases. The CDR3 has 13 residues. The germline V gene has CDR1 LNHDA and CDR2 SQIVND (reference sequence). Supplemented by reference TRBV19 and TRBJ1-1, the full variable domain reads DGGITQSPKYLFRKEGQNVTLSCEQNLNHDAMYWYRQDPGQGLRLIYYSQIVNDFQKGDIAEGYSVSREKKESFPLTVTSAQKNPTAFYLCASTPRDRVAAFFGQGTRLTVV.

The rearrangement uses TRBV25-1 and TRBJ2-5; 11 bases are a match to TRBD2. The ends lost 4 bases at V and 2 bases at J; junction bases unmatched: 6. The germline CDR1 and CDR2 sequences are MGHDK and SYGVNS. This CDR3 region has 16 residues. CDR3 nucleotide sequence: TGTGCCAGCAGTGGGCTAGCGGGGGGTGGGCAAGAGACCCAGTACTTC. This translates into CASSGLAGGGQETQYF.

This chain uses TRBV7-2 with TRBJ2-3; 7 nucleotides agree with TRBD1. The CDR3 totals 15 residues. In germline, CDR1 is SGHTA, CDR2 FQGNSA. The J segment lost 2 bases and the V segment lost 1 base, leaving 3 bases of the junction unmatched. The CDR3 DNA follows: TGTGCCAGCAGCTTAGACAGGGGAGTCACAGATACGCAGTATTTT. This translates into CASSLDRGVTDTQYF.

V is TRBV18 and J is TRBJ2-7, with 9 bases identical to TRBD2. Losses at the gene ends were 1 base for V and 2 bases for J; bases not matched to a gene: 3. This CDR3 has 15 residues. CDR1 and CDR2 (germline): KGHSH, LQKENI. For the CDR3, the DNA is TGTGCCAGCTCACCACGGCGGGAGGGTACCTACGAGCAGTACTTC. Its protein is CASSPRREGTYEQYF.

The rearrangement uses TRBV18 and TRBJ2-7, with TRBD1 matching over 8 bases. After removal of 1 base from V and 5 bases from J, the junction contained 7 bases not matched to a gene. The CDR3 sequence is 15 residues long. Germline V gives CDR1 KGHSH, CDR2 LQKENI. Here the CDR3 reads CASSPQTGANDEQYF. In DNA, the CDR3 is TGTGCCAGCTCACCACAGACAGGGGCTAACGACGAGCAGTACTTC.

Note on this clone: Compared with germline, one end of the junction differs, possibly owing to a read error. The V and J genes are TRBV27 and TRBJ2-5, with 11 bases identical to TRBD1. The CDR3 totals 15 residues. CDR1 MNHEY and CDR2 SMNVEV come from the germline V gene (reference sequence). CDR3 residues: CASSLSGTGGETQYF. The DNA of the CDR3 is TGTGCCAGCAGCTTATCCGGGACAGGGGGGGAGACCCAGTACTTC.

V is TRBV7-2 and J is TRBJ2-7; 12 nucleotides agree with TRBD2. Germline CDR1 SGHTA, CDR2 FQGNSA. This CDR3 is built from 14 residues. J gave up 13 bases and V 2 bases, and 9 bases lay outside the gene matches. The CDR3 spells CASSLRPGTSGPYF. As DNA, the CDR3 is TGTGCCAGCAGCTTACGCCCCGGGACTAGCGGGCCTTACTTC.

The V gene is TRBV5-1, the J gene TRBJ2-7; TRBD2 is a possible D gene (7 bases). Germline V gives CDR1 SGHRS, CDR2 YFSETQ. The CDR3 is 17 amino acids. V was trimmed by 0 bases and J by 2 bases, leaving 18 bases between them. This chain's CDR3 is CASSLVGGGQTAYEQYF. CDR3 sequence (DNA): TGCGCCAGCAGCTTGGTGGGAGGGGGACAAACGGCCTACGAGCAGTACTTC.

The chain employs TRBV2 and TRBJ2-1, with TRBD2 matching 13 bases. The germline gives CDR1 SNHLY, CDR2 FYNNEI. This CDR3 comprises 16 residues. The V segment lost 6 bases and the J segment 4 bases; nucleotides outside the gene matches: 6. CDR3 protein: CASRKTGLAGYNEQFF. DNA for the CDR3: TGTGCCAGCAGAAAAACGGGACTAGCGGGATACAATGAGCAGTTCTTC.

The chain employs TRBV11-3 and TRBJ2-5; TRBD2 might be the D (6 bases). V gave up 5 bases and J gave up 1 base, with 14 bases separating them. The CDR3 loop spans 15 amino acids. From germline, CDR1 is SGHNT and CDR2 YENEEA. CDR3 protein: CASSLHRGFQETQYF. The CDR3 DNA follows: TGTGCCAGCAGCCTCCACCGGGGGTTCCAAGAGACCCAGTACTTC.

This chain connects TRBV7-9 to TRBJ1-2, with 10 nucleotides matching TRBD1. Germline V gene sequence: CDR1 SEHNR, CDR2 FQNEAQ (reference sequence). The CDR3 extends over 18 amino acids. V gave up 2 bases and J gave up 3 bases; unmatched junction bases: 12. The CDR3 DNA reads TGTGCCAGCAGCTTAAGTGTTAGACAGGGGGCAGGAGACTATGGCTACACCTTC. It is translated as CASSLSVRQGAGDYGYTF.

The CDR3 DNA follows: TGTGCCAGCAGCCCCCAGGGGTTCATGAACACTGAAGCTTTCTTT. It specifies CASSPQGFMNTEAFF. The chain is built from TRBV9 and TRBJ1-1, with D possibly being TRBD1 (6 bases). The germline CDR1 and CDR2 sequences are SGDLS and YYNGEE. V was pared by 4 bases and J by 0 bases, with 13 bases between. The CDR3 has 15 amino acids.

This chain uses TRBV19 with TRBJ2-2; a possible D gene is TRBD1 (7 bases). The CDR3 totals 15 residues. Trimming took off 5 bases at V and 1 base at J, with 11 bases between the two ends. Germline V CDR1 and CDR2: LNHDA, SQIVND (reference sequence). The CDR3 region is CASSHRGGNTGELFF. Written as DNA, the CDR3 is TGTGCCAGTAGTCACAGGGGAGGGAACACCGGGGAGCTGTTTTTT.

The CDR3 spells CASSEALSGVTQHF. The CDR3 DNA sequence: TGTGCCAGCAGTGAAGCCCTCTCAGGGGTAACCCAGCATTTT. The J gene is TRBJ1-5, the V gene TRBV6-1; a possible D gene is TRBD1 (6 bases). Germline CDR1 is MNHNS and CDR2 is SASEGT. The V gene lost 0 bases and the J gene lost 11 bases, with 14 bases spanning the gap. This CDR3 has 14 amino acids.

V usage is TRBV5-1 and J usage is TRBJ1-2, with 9 bases matching TRBD1. The CDR3 covers 15 residues. Unmatched junction bases numbered 7, after V lost 0 bases and J lost 7 bases. Germline-derived CDR1 and CDR2 are SGHRS and YFSETQ. The CDR3: CASSLATGGLPGYTF. The DNA of the CDR3 is TGCGCCAGCAGCTTGGCGACAGGGGGTCTACCTGGCTACACCTTC. The full variable domain, with the rest looked up from reference TRBV5-1 and TRBJ1-2, is KAGVTQTPRYLIKTRGQQVTLSCSPISGHRSVSWYQQTPGQGLQFLFEYFSETQRNKGNFPGRFSGRQFSNSRSEMNVSTLELGDSALYLCASSLATGGLPGYTFGSGTRLTVV.

A single count supports this clone. The chain recombines TRBV6-5 with TRBJ2-1; TRBD1 might be the D (6 bases). Trimming stripped 4 bases from V and 9 bases from J, with 16 bases between. Germline V lookup: CDR1 MNHEY, CDR2 SVGAGI. The CDR3 is made up of 14 amino acids. Here the CDR3 DNA reads TGTGCCAGCAGTTCCCCGACAGGTGGGGGTGAGCAGTTCTTC. Protein product: CASSSPTGGGEQFF.

This clone is a singleton in its sample. The rearrangement joins TRBV11-2 to TRBJ1-1; D is perhaps TRBD1 (6 bases). Germline CDR1 reads SGHAT; CDR2 reads FQNNGV. This CDR3 has 16 residues. V was cut by 5 bases and J by 1 base, with 17 bases left in between. CDR3 DNA sequence: TGTGCCAGCAGCGCAGGGGCAGGTCTGAAGAACACTGAAGCTTTCTTT. It specifies CASSAGAGLKNTEAFF. The variable domain in full, with the rest retrieved from reference TRBV11-2 and TRBJ1-1, is EAGVAQSPRYKIIEKRQSVAFWCNPISGHATLYWYQQILGQGPKLLIQFQNNGVVDDSQLPKDRFSAERLKGVDSTLKIQPAKLEDSAVYLCASSAGAGLKNTEAFFGQGTRLTVV.

This CDR3 reads CASIAETGGYNEQFF. CDR3 nucleotide sequence: TGTGCCAGCATCGCGGAGACAGGGGGCTACAATGAGCAGTTCTTC. This chain connects TRBV27 to TRBJ2-1, with TRBD1 matching 9 bases. Germline V lookup: CDR1 MNHEY, CDR2 SMNVEV (reference sequence). J was trimmed by 3 bases and V by 7 bases; bases with no gene match: 7. The CDR3 is 15 residues long.

V is TRBV29-1 and J is TRBJ1-1; D possibly corresponds to TRBD1 (6 bases). The germline V gene has CDR1 SQVTM and CDR2 ANQGSEA. V shed 7 bases and J shed 1 base, with 13 bases lying between them. The CDR3 covers 13 residues. CDR3: CSARTAQNTEAFF. The CDR3 DNA reads TGCAGCGCCAGGACAGCCCAGAACACTGAAGCTTTCTTT. Full variable domain (rest looked up from reference TRBV29-1 and TRBJ1-1): SAVISQKPSRDICQRGTSLTIQCQVDSQVTMMFWYRQQPGQSLTLIATANQGSEATYESGFVIDKFPISRPNLTFSTLTVSNMSPEDSSIYLCSARTAQNTEAFFGQGTRLTVV.

V gene TRBV14 combines with J gene TRBJ2-5; no definite D call. This CDR3 contains 14 residues. Germline assignment: CDR1 SGHDN and CDR2 FVKESK. V dropped 2 bases and J dropped 0 bases, with 7 bases sitting between them. CDR3 sequence reads: CASSQFTDQETQYF. The CDR3, as DNA: TGTGCCAGCAGCCAATTCACAGACCAAGAGACCCAGTACTTC.

This clone was detected only a few times. V gene TRBV6-5 combines with J gene TRBJ1-1; no clear D gene. Per germline, CDR1 MNHEY and CDR2 SVGAGI. The CDR3 sequence is 14 residues long. Between the trimmed V and J ends, which lost 2 bases and 1 base, there was a span of 8 bases. The CDR3 DNA is TGTGCCAGCAGTTACGCCACGGGGAACACTGAAGCTTTCTTT. Its protein is CASSYATGNTEAFF.

The chain joins TRBV5-4 to TRBJ2-3; 8 positions match TRBD2. This CDR3 spans 13 amino acids. Trimming at V came to 4 bases and at J to 9 bases, leaving 7 bases not matched to a gene. The V gene's germline CDR1 is SGHNT and CDR2 YYREEE (reference sequence). CDR3: CASSPGGVDTQYF. The CDR3 DNA reads as TGTGCCAGCAGCCCGGGAGGGGTCGACACGCAGTATTTT. Using reference TRBV5-4 and TRBJ2-3 for the parts outside the CDR3, the full variable domain is ETGVTQSPTHLIKTRGQQVTLRCSSQSGHNTVSWYQQALGQGPQFIFQYYREEENGRGNFPPRFSGLQFPNYSSELNVNALELDDSALYLCASSPGGVDTQYFGPGTRLTVL.